The 6 T cell receptor beta chains below come from one sample, sequenced in a study of cytomegalovirus exposure and HLA in healthy donors. The data were produced by immunoSEQ multiplex PCR, yet TCRdb's version contains in-frame clones alone and is incomplete. The sample includes about 250,000 clones, more than 75% seen only once; the top ten take 12%. Specimen: PBMCs. These receptors were obtained from a man between 18 and 29 years old in good health and CMV-seropositive.

This clone occurred a few times. The rearrangement links TRBV5-1 to TRBJ2-2, with a possible D match to TRBD1 (5 bases). Germline lookup yields CDR1 SGHRS and CDR2 YFSETQ. The germline V and J ends were trimmed by 0 bases and 6 bases, with 12 bases remaining between them. CDR3 size: 15 residues. The CDR3 spells CASSLGQSGAGELFF. The CDR3 DNA reads TGCGCCAGCAGCTTGGGACAGTCGGGCGCCGGGGAGCTGTTTTTT.

The CDR3 coding sequence is TGTGCCAGCAGTGACTCCGGTGGGGGTTCTTTTAACTATGGCTACACCTTC. It specifies CASSDSGGGSFNYGYTF. The chain uses TRBV2 and TRBJ1-2, with D maybe TRBD1 (5 bases). This CDR3 is 17 amino acids long. Trimming cost V 3 bases and J 1 base, with 18 bases left between them. Germline loops: CDR1 SNHLY, CDR2 FYNNEI.

The chain has TRBV28 and TRBJ1-3; possible D gene TRBD1, 6 bases. V lost 8 bases and J 2 bases, leaving 13 bases between the germline ends. CDR3 length: 14 residues. Per germline, CDR1 MDHEN and CDR2 SYDVKM. Here the CDR3 reads CASRERGTGNTIYF. The CDR3 coding sequence is TGTGCCAGCCGAGAGAGGGGGACTGGAAACACCATATATTTT.

The genes are TRBV30 and TRBJ1-5, with D hard to call. Trimming stripped 1 base from V and 0 bases from J, with 4 bases between. The CDR3 has 13 amino acids. The V gene's germline CDR1 is GTSNPN and CDR2 SVGIG (reference sequence). The CDR3 region has the DNA TGTGCCTGGAGTGGCATTAGCAATCAGCCCCAGCATTTT. This codes for CAWSGISNQPQHF.

V gene TRBV29-1 combines with J gene TRBJ2-7; D unclear. The CDR3 is 13 amino acids. The germline CDR1 and CDR2 sequences are SQVTM and ANQGSEA. V dropped 3 bases and J dropped 6 bases, with 15 bases sitting between them. The CDR3 DNA reads as TGCAGCGTTGAGGTTGCTGGTGAGCGCGAGCAGTACTTC. Translation: CSVEVAGEREQYF.

This chain uses TRBV5-6 with TRBJ1-1, with a weak D call TRBD1 (5 bases). The CDR3 sequence is 13 residues long. Per germline, CDR1 SGHDT and CDR2 YYEEEE. V was shortened by 7 bases and J by 1 base, with 11 bases between the two germline ends. The CDR3 DNA follows: TGTGCCAGCCAGGGAAGGGAGAACACTGAAGCTTTCTTT. The encoded protein is CASQGRENTEAFF. The full variable domain, its missing parts supplied by reference TRBV5-6 and TRBJ1-1, is DAGVTQSPTHLIKTRGQQVTLRCSPKSGHDTVSWYQQALGQGPQFIFQYYEEEERQRGNFPDRFSGHQFPNYSSELNVNALLLGDSALYLCASQGRENTEAFFGQGTRLTVV.